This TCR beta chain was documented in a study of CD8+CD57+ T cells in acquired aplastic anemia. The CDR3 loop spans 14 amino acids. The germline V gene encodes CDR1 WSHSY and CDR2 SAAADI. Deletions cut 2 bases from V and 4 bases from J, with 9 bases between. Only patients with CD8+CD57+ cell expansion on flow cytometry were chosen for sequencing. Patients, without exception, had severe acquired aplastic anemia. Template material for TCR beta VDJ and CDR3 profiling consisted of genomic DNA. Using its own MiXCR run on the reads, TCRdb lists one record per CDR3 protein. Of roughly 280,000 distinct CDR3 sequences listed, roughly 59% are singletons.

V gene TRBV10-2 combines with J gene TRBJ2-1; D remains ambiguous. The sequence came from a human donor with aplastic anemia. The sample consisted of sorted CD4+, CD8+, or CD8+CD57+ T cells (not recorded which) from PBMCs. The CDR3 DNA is TGCGCCAGCAGTGAGAGGGTTGAATACAATGAGCAGTTCTTC. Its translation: CASSERVEYNEQFF.